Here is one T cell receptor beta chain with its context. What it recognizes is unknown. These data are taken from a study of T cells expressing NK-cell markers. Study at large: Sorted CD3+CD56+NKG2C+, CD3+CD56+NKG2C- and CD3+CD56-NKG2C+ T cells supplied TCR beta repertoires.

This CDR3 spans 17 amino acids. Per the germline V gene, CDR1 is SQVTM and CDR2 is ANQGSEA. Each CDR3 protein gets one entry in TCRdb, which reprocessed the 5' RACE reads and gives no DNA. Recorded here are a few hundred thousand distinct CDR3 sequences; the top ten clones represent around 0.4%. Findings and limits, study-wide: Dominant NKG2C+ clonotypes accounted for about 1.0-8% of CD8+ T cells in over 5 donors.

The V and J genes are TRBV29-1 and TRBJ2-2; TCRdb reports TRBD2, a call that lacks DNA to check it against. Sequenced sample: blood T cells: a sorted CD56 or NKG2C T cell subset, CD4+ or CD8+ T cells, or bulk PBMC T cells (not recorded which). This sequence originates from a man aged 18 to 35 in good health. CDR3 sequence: CSVELASSGRLSGELFF.